These 16 T cell receptor beta chains came from one sample sequenced in a study of long-term antiretroviral therapy in people with HIV. The run of the v3.0 immunoSEQ assay was at survey level. Only in-frame clones appear in the TCRdb table, and some are missing; sequencing was by immunoSEQ multiplex PCR. The repertoire holds roughly 17,000 clones, with around 81% as singletons. The source was unsorted PBMCs, collected 0.3 years before starting antiretroviral therapy. Receptors were obtained from a man in his fifties or sixties with HIV.

The chain couples TRBV11-2 to TRBJ1-2, with D hard to call. Trimming removed 5 bases at V and 7 bases at J, with 20 bases between. Germline loops: CDR1 SGHAT, CDR2 FQNNGV. The CDR3 spans 15 residues. CDR3 nucleotide sequence: TGTGCCAGCAGCCCCCTCCGGGAGGGATGGTCTGGCTACACCTTC. Amino acids: CASSPLREGWSGYTF. Using reference TRBV11-2 and TRBJ1-2 for the parts outside the CDR3, the full variable domain is EAGVAQSPRYKIIEKRQSVAFWCNPISGHATLYWYQQILGQGPKLLIQFQNNGVVDDSQLPKDRFSAERLKGVDSTLKIQPAKLEDSAVYLCASSPLREGWSGYTFGSGTRLTVV.

The gene calls are TRBV9 and TRBJ1-5; tentative D call: TRBD1 (5 bases). The CDR3 runs to 15 residues. The ends were cut back, 0 bases at V and 0 bases at J, with 7 bases in the middle. Germline V gene data show CDR1 as SGDLS and CDR2 as YYNGEE. The CDR3 is CASSVDGGSNQPQHF. The CDR3 DNA reads as TGTGCCAGCAGCGTAGATGGGGGTAGCAATCAGCCCCAGCATTTT.

This chain connects TRBV28 to TRBJ1-1; tentative D call: TRBD1 (5 bases). The CDR3 length is 15 residues. Germline-derived CDR1 and CDR2 are MDHEN and SYDVKM. The ends were cut back, 6 bases at V and 0 bases at J, with 14 bases in the middle. The CDR3 coding sequence is TGTGCCAGCAGCCCCCCGAGGGGTCTGAACACTGAAGCTTTCTTT. Residues: CASSPPRGLNTEAFF.

The chain joins TRBV29-1 to TRBJ2-7, with D perhaps matching TRBD1 (6 bases). The V gene lost 6 bases and the J gene lost 0 bases, with 9 bases spanning the gap. The germline CDR1 and CDR2 sequences are SQVTM and ANQGSEA. This CDR3 is 12 amino acids long. DNA of the CDR3: TGCAGCGTCACAGGGAGCTCCTACGAGCAGTACTTC. This encodes CSVTGSSYEQYF.

This sequence joins TRBV7-8 and TRBJ1-1; no reliable D call. Trimming shortened V by 2 bases and J by 7 bases, and 8 bases separated the two germline ends. There are 12 residues in the CDR3. The V gene's germline CDR1 is SGHVS and CDR2 FQNEAQ. The CDR3 loop is CASSLSDGEAFF. CDR3 sequence (DNA): TGTGCCAGCAGCTTATCTGACGGTGAAGCTTTCTTT.

V is TRBV10-2 and J is TRBJ2-2; D gene unclear. Germline CDR1 is WSHSY and CDR2 is SAAADI. The CDR3 is 13 amino acids. V was cut by 0 bases and J by 4 bases, with 3 bases left in between. The CDR3 bases are TGCGCCAGCAGTGAGTCCCCCACCGGGGAGCTGTTTTTT. Translating gives CASSESPTGELFF.

This rearrangement joins TRBV2 to TRBJ2-5, with D uncertain. Germline assignment: CDR1 SNHLY and CDR2 FYNNEI. V lost 3 bases to trimming and J lost 4 bases, with 6 bases between them. The CDR3 length is 12 residues. DNA for the CDR3: TGTGCCAGCAGTGACAGGCGAGAGACCCAGTACTTC. Translating it yields CASSDRRETQYF. The whole variable domain, remainder taken from reference TRBV2 and TRBJ2-5, is EPEVTQTPSHQVTQMGQEVILRCVPISNHLYFYWYRQILGQKVEFLVSFYNNEISEKSEIFDDQFSVERPDGSNFTLKIRSTKLEDSAMYFCASSDRRETQYFGPGTRLLVL.

This clone was picked up a small number of times. J is TRBJ1-2 and V is TRBV6-5; D ambiguous. The CDR3 runs to 12 residues. CDR1 is MNHEY and CDR2 is SVGAGI in the germline V gene. V was clipped by 5 bases and J by 5 bases, with 9 bases between them. For the CDR3, the DNA is TGTGCCAGCAGTACTGGAGGGTATGGCTACACCTTC. Its protein product is CASSTGGYGYTF.

In this sample, this clone turned up once. This chain joins TRBV7-9 and TRBJ2-3; D not certain. The germline V and J ends were trimmed by 6 bases and 5 bases, with 21 bases remaining between them. CDR1 is SEHNR and CDR2 is FQNEAQ in the germline V gene (reference sequence). This CDR3 spans 16 amino acids. CDR3 coding DNA: TGTGCCAGCAGGTTCGTCGAGTCGGGTAAGGGAGATACGCAGTATTTT. Its translation is CASRFVESGKGDTQYF.

Notes on this clone: Germline is not matched at one junction end, which may reflect a read error. This chain connects TRBV6-5 to TRBJ1-2, with a tentative D call TRBD1 (6 bases). CDR3 length: 13 residues. Germline CDR1 reads MNHEY; CDR2 reads SVGAGI. CDR3 region: CAISDEGDYGYTF. CDR3 sequence (DNA): TGTGCCATCAGTGATGAGGGGGACTATGGCTACACCTTC.

V usage is TRBV18 and J usage is TRBJ2-2, with D possibly TRBD1 on 5 matching bases. The germline CDR1 and CDR2 sequences are KGHSH and LQKENI. V was shortened by 2 bases and J by 1 base, with 11 bases between the two germline ends. This CDR3 spans 16 amino acids. The CDR3 spells CASSPRSTGNTGELFF. The CDR3 nucleotides read TGTGCCAGCTCACCAAGGTCAACAGGGAACACCGGGGAGCTGTTTTTT.

This sequence joins TRBV27 and TRBJ1-2, with D possibly TRBD1 on 5 matching bases. V lost 5 bases to trimming and J lost 0 bases, with 16 bases between them. Germline CDR1 and CDR2: MNHEY and SMNVEV (reference sequence). CDR3 length equals 16 residues. The CDR3 loop reads CASSGNWGKANYGYTF. The CDR3 coding sequence is TGTGCCAGCAGTGGGAATTGGGGGAAAGCTAACTATGGCTACACCTTC.

The V gene is TRBV9, the J gene TRBJ1-2, with a possible D match to TRBD1 (5 bases). CDR1 and CDR2 (germline): SGDLS, YYNGEE. Trimming cost V 0 bases and J 3 bases, with 9 bases left between them. The CDR3 extends over 14 amino acids. The CDR3 here is CASSVDMGHYGYTF. Here the CDR3 DNA reads TGTGCCAGCAGCGTAGATATGGGGCACTATGGCTACACCTTC.

This chain connects TRBV6-1 to TRBJ2-3; possible D gene TRBD1, 6 bases. The CDR3 sequence is 13 residues long. The germline CDR1 and CDR2 sequences are MNHNS and SASEGT. V shed 6 bases and J shed 3 bases, with 10 bases lying between them. CDR3 coding DNA: TGTGCCAGCAGGGGTAGGGGGACAGATACGCAGTATTTT. Amino acid sequence: CASRGRGTDTQYF.

V is TRBV30 and J is TRBJ1-4; 12 nucleotides agree with TRBD1. Per the germline V gene, CDR1 is GTSNPN and CDR2 is SVGIG (reference sequence). This CDR3 is built from 15 residues. The V gene end was trimmed by 3 bases and the J gene end by 9 bases; junction bases not matched to a gene: 8. The CDR3 DNA reads as TGTGCCTGGAGCTTCGGTAGGGACAGGGGGCAAAAACTGTTTTTT. Its translation is CAWSFGRDRGQKLFF.

This clone was picked up a small number of times. V and J are TRBV9 and TRBJ2-1, with D unclear. This CDR3 comprises 15 residues. The V end lost 3 bases, the J end lost 5 bases, and 15 bases lay between the germline ends. Germline V CDR1 and CDR2: SGDLS, YYNGEE. CDR3 sequence: CASSGPFSGDNEQFF. The CDR3, as DNA: TGTGCCAGCAGCGGTCCGTTTTCCGGCGACAATGAGCAGTTCTTC.